The 27 T cell receptor beta chains below were found in one sample sequenced in a study of vaccination and CD4 T cells after COVID-19. Cultured CD4+ T-cell DNA underwent Oncomine TCR Beta short-read sequencing. TCRdb re-called the PCR reads with MiXCR, one entry per CDR3 protein. The sample includes about 13,000 distinct CDR3 sequences, around 67% of them seen just once. Their antigens are not known. Treatment meaning: approximately 9-day PBMC culture with coronavirus spike peptide pools or control peptides (ViraFEST assay). The sample consisted of CD4+ T cells from blood, cultured in vitro. Source of these receptors: a human donor who had recovered from COVID-19.

The rearrangement uses TRBV7-2 and TRBJ2-3; D is uncertain. The CDR3 runs 14 residues. Deletions cut 6 bases from V and 2 bases from J, with 12 bases between. From germline, CDR1 is SGHTA and CDR2 FQGNSA. The CDR3 here is CASRPDGFTDTQYF. The CDR3 nucleotides read TGTGCCAGCAGACCGGACGGATTCACAGATACGCAGTATTTT.

V is TRBV25-1 and J is TRBJ1-6; 10 nucleotides align to TRBD1. Germline lookup yields CDR1 MGHDK and CDR2 SYGVNS. This CDR3 spans 14 amino acids. V was pared by 7 bases and J by 4 bases, with 1 base of the junction left unmatched. CDR3 amino acids: CASKGQGYNSPLHF. Here the CDR3 DNA reads TGTGCCAGCAAGGGACAGGGGTATAATTCACCCCTCCACTTT. Drawing the rest from reference TRBV25-1 and TRBJ1-6, the complete variable domain is EADIYQTPRYLVIGTGKKITLECSQTMGHDKMYWYQQDPGMELHLIHYSYGVNSTEKGDLSSESTVSRIRTEHFPLTLESARPSHTSQYLCASKGQGYNSPLHFGNGTRLTVT.

The rearrangement links TRBV27 to TRBJ2-3; 7 nucleotides match TRBD1. Germline trimming cut 5 bases from V and 0 bases from J; bases unmatched to any gene: 8. The CDR3 covers 16 residues. Germline V lookup: CDR1 MNHEY, CDR2 SMNVEV (reference sequence). The CDR3 region is CASSLLTGPSTDTQYF. The CDR3 DNA reads TGTGCCAGCAGTCTCCTGACAGGGCCTAGCACAGATACGCAGTATTTT.

The chain joins TRBV19 to TRBJ2-6; D remains unclear. Trimming took 2 bases from V and 3 from J, leaving 23 bases between them. The germline V gene encodes CDR1 LNHDA and CDR2 SQIVND (reference sequence). This CDR3 comprises 20 residues. CDR3 sequence: CASSIPGRIRSALGANVLTF. Here the CDR3 DNA reads TGTGCCAGTAGTATACCCGGCCGCATAAGAAGTGCACTTGGGGCCAACGTCCTGACTTTC.

The chain has TRBV24-1 and TRBJ2-3, with a possible D match to TRBD1 (6 bases). The CDR3 spans 14 residues. With 4 bases removed from V and 5 bases from J, the gap between germline ends came to 12 bases. CDR1 and CDR2 from the germline V gene are KGHDR and SFDVKD. CDR3 coding DNA: TGTGCCACCAGTGAGAGCAGGGGTCGAGATACGCAGTATTTT. Amino acid sequence: CATSESRGRDTQYF.

V and J are TRBV6-2 or TRBV6-3 and TRBJ2-2; D is ambiguous. In germline, CDR1 is MNHEY, CDR2 SVGEGT. This CDR3 is built from 13 residues. V lost 5 bases and J lost 1, with 5 bases in between. The CDR3 nucleotides are TGTGCCAGCAGTCTTATGAACACCGGGGAGCTGTTTTTT. As protein: CASSLMNTGELFF.

The chain recombines TRBV28 with TRBJ1-2, with D tentatively TRBD1 (6 bases). The CDR3 loop spans 13 amino acids. CDR1 and CDR2 from the germline V gene are MDHEN and SYDVKM. The V end lost 5 bases, the J end lost 4 bases, and 11 bases lay between the germline ends. CDR3 nucleotide sequence: TGTGCCAGCAGTGGGGGGACATTCTATGGCTACACCTTC. The encoded protein is CASSGGTFYGYTF.

This clonotype was seen a handful of times. This CDR3 is CSARDGGGPSGNTIYF. The DNA for the CDR3 is TGCAGTGCTCGGGACGGCGGGGGACCCTCTGGAAACACCATATATTTT. V and J are TRBV20-1 and TRBJ1-3, with D perhaps matching TRBD1 (5 bases). V shed 5 bases and J shed 0 bases, with 17 bases lying between them. Germline values: CDR1 DFQATT, CDR2 SNEGSKA (reference sequence). CDR3 length: 16 residues.

V and J are TRBV6-5 and TRBJ2-2, with TRBD1 matching over 7 bases. Germline-derived CDR1 and CDR2 are MNHEY and SVGAGI. CDR3 length equals 14 residues. The ends lost 4 bases at V and 4 bases at J; junction bases unmatched: 3. The DNA for the CDR3 is TGTGCCAGCAGTTCGAACAGGGGCACCGGGGAGCTGTTTTTT. As protein: CASSSNRGTGELFF.

This clonotype came up once. This chain uses TRBV5-4 with TRBJ2-1, with 7 nucleotides matching TRBD1. The CDR3 totals 16 residues. Germline-derived CDR1 and CDR2 are SGHNT and YYREEE (reference sequence). With V trimmed by 0 bases and J by 4 bases, 7 bases remained unmatched. CDR3 nucleotide sequence: TGTGCCAGCAGCTTGGCATGGCAGGGGGAATACAATGAGCAGTTCTTC. As protein: CASSLAWQGEYNEQFF.

This chain links TRBV28 with TRBJ2-7, with D possibly matching TRBD2 (6 bases). The V end was cut by 5 bases, the J end by 6 bases, with 14 bases between. This CDR3 region has 13 residues. CDR1 MDHEN and CDR2 SYDVKM come from the germline V gene. This CDR3 reads CASSPPQGGEQYF. In nucleotides, the CDR3 is TGTGCCAGCAGTCCCCCCCAGGGAGGCGAGCAGTACTTC.

The J gene is TRBJ1-5, the V gene TRBV29-1; D not resolved. The CDR3 is 12 amino acids. Germline V gene lookup returns CDR1 SQVTM and CDR2 ANQGSEA. V was pared by 5 bases and J by 10 bases, with 15 bases between. The chain's CDR3 is CSVRTADGPQHF. In nucleotides, the CDR3 is TGCAGCGTTCGGACCGCGGATGGTCCCCAGCATTTT.

This chain connects TRBV6-2 or TRBV6-3 to TRBJ2-5; 10 bases fit TRBD1. CDR3 length: 14 residues. CDR1 is MNHEY and CDR2 is SVGEGT in the germline V gene. The J segment lost 5 bases and the V segment lost 5 bases, leaving 5 bases of the junction unmatched. The chain's CDR3 is CASSATGGWETQYF. As DNA, the CDR3 is TGTGCCAGCAGTGCGACAGGGGGCTGGGAGACCCAGTACTTC.

The chain is built from TRBV20-1 and TRBJ2-1, with 10 bases that match TRBD2. Germline V CDR1 and CDR2: DFQATT, SNEGSKA (reference sequence). This CDR3 region has 17 residues. After removal of 5 bases from V and 5 bases from J, the junction contained 15 bases not matched to a gene. The CDR3 is CSAPIRRLSGRNNEQFF. Here the CDR3 DNA reads TGCAGTGCTCCTATACGGCGTCTTAGCGGGAGGAACAATGAGCAGTTCTTC.

The J gene is TRBJ2-7, the V gene TRBV7-9; D is possibly TRBD1 (5 bases). Deletions cut 4 bases from V and 4 bases from J, with 8 bases between. The CDR3 is 12 residues long. Looked up from germline, CDR1 is SEHNR and CDR2 is FQNEAQ (reference sequence). The CDR3 nucleotides read TGTGCCAGCAGCTGGACACCTTACGAGCAGTACTTC. It is translated as CASSWTPYEQYF.

This sequence joins TRBV4-1 and TRBJ1-2; TRBD1 matches 11 bases. Germline V lookup: CDR1 MGHRA, CDR2 YSYEKL. This CDR3 has 15 amino acids. Trimming removed 0 bases from V and 7 bases from J; junction bases left unmatched: 4. The DNA of the CDR3 is TGCGCCAGCAGCCAAGAAGGACAGGGGGCGGGTGGCTACACCTTC. Translated, it gives CASSQEGQGAGGYTF.

The CDR3 nucleotides are TGTGCCAGCAGCCCACACTTGGGCACTGAAGCTTTCTTT. Amino acids: CASSPHLGTEAFF. This chain uses TRBV9 with TRBJ1-1, with D uncertain. The CDR3 is 13 amino acids. V was trimmed by 4 bases and J by 4 bases, leaving 11 bases between them. Germline loops: CDR1 SGDLS, CDR2 YYNGEE.

The count of this clonotype is one. The V and J genes are TRBV12-3 or TRBV12-4 and TRBJ2-2; D gene uncertain. CDR3 size: 11 residues. Trimming cost V 8 bases and J 6 bases, with 7 bases left between them. The CDR3 loop is CASSVAGELFF. CDR3 coding DNA: TGTGCCAGCTCGGTGGCCGGGGAGCTGTTTTTT.

The V gene is TRBV2, the J gene TRBJ1-1; 7 bases agree with TRBD1. This CDR3 contains 13 residues. Unmatched junction bases numbered 3, after V lost 6 bases and J lost 2 bases. CDR1 and CDR2 from the germline V gene are SNHLY and FYNNEI. The CDR3 nucleotides are TGTGCCAGCAGCCGACAGGGTAACACTGAAGCTTTCTTT. Residues: CASSRQGNTEAFF.

V gene TRBV11-3 combines with J gene TRBJ1-2; weak D call: TRBD1 (6 bases). CDR3 size: 13 residues. V was pared by 5 bases and J by 8 bases, with 15 bases between. The germline V gene has CDR1 SGHNT and CDR2 YENEEA. The CDR3 region is CASSHSGTRGYTF. CDR3 nucleotide sequence: TGTGCCAGCAGCCACTCGGGGACAAGAGGCTACACCTTC.

The chain uses TRBV6-2 or TRBV6-3 and TRBJ2-3, with TRBD2 identical over 7 bases. This CDR3 spans 18 amino acids. The ends lost 7 bases at V and 5 bases at J; junction bases unmatched: 21. Per the germline V gene, CDR1 is MNHEY and CDR2 is SVGEGT. The CDR3 is CASIVGGASGNRLDTQYF. CDR3 sequence (DNA): TGTGCCAGCATCGTAGGAGGGGCAAGCGGGAACCGACTAGATACGCAGTATTTT.

This sequence joins TRBV20-1 and TRBJ1-2; TRBD1 matches at 7 bases. Germline V gene sequence: CDR1 DFQATT, CDR2 SNEGSKA (reference sequence). V was clipped by 3 bases and J by 11 bases; unmatched bases: 9. This CDR3 contains 12 residues. The CDR3 nucleotides are TGCAGTGCTAGGACGGGACAGAACTTTTACACCTTC. This gives the protein CSARTGQNFYTF.

CDR3 sequence (DNA): TGTGCCAGTAGTGATAGCGGAGGAGATACGCAGTATTTT. Translation gives CASSDSGGDTQYF. The V and J genes are TRBV19 and TRBJ2-3, with D possibly being TRBD2 (6 bases). Trimming took 5 bases from V and 5 from J, leaving 11 bases between them. Looked up from germline, CDR1 is LNHDA and CDR2 is SQIVND (reference sequence). The CDR3 totals 13 residues.

The chain carries TRBV20-1 and TRBJ1-5; 9 nucleotides line up with TRBD1. Germline V lookup: CDR1 DFQATT, CDR2 SNEGSKA (reference sequence). This CDR3 comprises 15 residues. The V segment lost 4 bases and the J segment 4 bases; nucleotides outside the gene matches: 8. CDR3 sequence (DNA): TGCAGTGCTATTCTACAGGGGGCGGGAAATCAGCCCCAGCATTTT. Amino acid sequence: CSAILQGAGNQPQHF.

The rearrangement uses TRBV5-4 and TRBJ2-1; D ambiguous. Germline loops: CDR1 SGHNT, CDR2 YYREEE (reference sequence). With 0 bases removed from V and 7 bases from J, the gap between germline ends came to 5 bases. The CDR3 loop spans 12 amino acids. CDR3 protein: CASSLEINEQFF. In DNA form, the CDR3 reads TGTGCCAGCAGCTTGGAAATAAATGAGCAGTTCTTC.

The chain is built from TRBV12-3 or TRBV12-4 and TRBJ2-2; D is uncertain. Trimming stripped 6 bases from V and 6 bases from J, with 5 bases between. This CDR3 region has 11 residues. The CDR3 DNA follows: TGTGCCAGCAGCCGTGCCGGGGAGCTGTTTTTT. Residues: CASSRAGELFF.

This clonotype was seen only a few times. The chain has TRBV10-3 and TRBJ2-7; 7 bases match TRBD2. The CDR3 is 15 amino acids. Germline V gene data show CDR1 as ENHRY and CDR2 as SYGVKD. V was pared by 1 base and J by 1 base, with 4 bases of the junction left unmatched. CDR3 region: CAISEYGGGSYEQYF. The CDR3 DNA sequence: TGTGCCATCAGTGAGTACGGGGGAGGGTCCTACGAGCAGTACTTC.